There are many counts of the clone carrying this TCR beta chain. This record comes from a study of Graves' ophthalmopathy and Graves' hyperthyroidism. With 4 bases removed from V and 3 bases from J, the gap between germline ends came to 9 bases. Germline V gene sequence: CDR1 SQVTM, CDR2 ANQGSEA. The CDR3 covers 12 residues. Stable hyperthyroidism meant no progression to ophthalmopathy within 18 months of follow-up. Diagnostic conclusions were grounded in clinical symptoms, serum thyroxine, TRAb, thyroid ultrasound and orbital computed tomography. Amplified material comprised TCR beta CDR3 regions derived from RNA transcripts. An opening RT-PCR round employed HTBI primers and preceded a second-round multiplex PCR. TCRdb re-derived calls from the multiplex PCR reads in MiXCR, one entry per CDR3 protein. Of over 500,000 distinct CDR3 sequences in the sample, 20% to 25% were seen once.

The sample comprised peripheral blood. The chain uses TRBV29-1 and TRBJ1-1, with a weak D call TRBD1 (6 bases). This TCR came from a woman younger than 35 with stable Graves' hyperthyroidism. Some clones in this sample may be carry-over from other donors' samples. CDR3 DNA sequence: TGCAGCGTTGTAGGGGGGCACACTGAAGCTTTCTTT. Its protein is CSVVGGHTEAFF.